Listed below are T cell receptor beta chains from one sample, sequenced in a study of cytomegalovirus exposure and HLA in healthy donors. Assay: immunoSEQ multiplex PCR; the TCRdb copy retains only in-frame clones and omits some. The sample yields approximately 220,000 clones, approximately 80% seen once. Sequencing was performed on PBMCs. The receptor set was obtained from a man aged 30 to 39 in good health and CMV-seronegative. CDR3s include the opening cysteine and the closing phenylalanine or tryptophan. Fields, in order: CDR3 length, J gene, D gene, V gene, clone size, CDR3 protein, CDR3 DNA. The D gene is left open where the match is weak. Some rows have no size entry. The others give once, few or many, or a class for an expanded clone.

>15|TRBJ2-1|TRBD2|TRBV5-6|once
CASSLLAGVGSEQFF
TGTGCCAGCAGCTTGCTCGCGGGGGTCGGCAGTGAGCAGTTCTTC
>14|TRBJ1-1|.|TRBV2|.
CASSDGVDGTEAFF
TGTGCCAGCAGTGACGGGGTGGATGGAACTGAAGCTTTCTTT
>15|TRBJ2-1|TRBD2|TRBV19|.
CASSIGLAGGNEQFF
TGTGCCAGTAGTATTGGACTAGCGGGGGGCAATGAGCAGTTCTTC
>12|TRBJ1-2|.|TRBV9|.
CASRSGTNGYTF
TGTGCCAGCCGTAGCGGGACCAACGGCTACACCTTC
>14|TRBJ2-3|TRBD1|TRBV7-9|.
CASSLGTGTDTQYF
TGTGCCAGCAGCTTAGGGACAGGGACTGATACGCAGTATTTT
>15|TRBJ1-4|TRBD1|TRBV7-9|.
CASSLAGQINEKLFF
TGTGCCAGCAGCTTAGCGGGACAGATTAATGAAAAACTGTTTTTT
>16|TRBJ2-2|TRBD2|TRBV5-5|.
CASSPQLAGKTGELFF
TGTGCCAGCAGCCCCCAGCTAGCGGGGAAGACCGGGGAGCTGTTTTTT
>13|TRBJ2-7|.|TRBV7-2|.
CASSLVPGNEQYF
TGTGCCAGCAGCTTAGTGCCGGGAAACGAGCAGTACTTC
>13|TRBJ1-1|.|TRBV27|.
CASSFDSLTEAFF
TGTGCCAGCAGTTTCGACAGCCTTACTGAAGCTTTCTTT
>16|TRBJ1-2|.|TRBV11-2|few
CASTDNSRLLNYGYTF
TGTGCCAGCACCGACAATTCCAGGCTCCTCAACTATGGCTACACCTTC
>15|TRBJ2-3|TRBD2|TRBV27|.
CASSLLTSGADTQYF
TGTGCCAGCAGTTTGTTGACTAGCGGGGCGGATACGCAGTATTTT
>15|TRBJ2-7|TRBD1|TRBV7-8|.
CASSRGTGEFYEQYF
TGTGCCAGCAGCCGTGGGACAGGGGAATTCTACGAGCAGTACTTC
>15|TRBJ1-2|TRBD1|TRBV5-6|once
CASSLRGTGTLGYTF
TGTGCCAGCAGCTTGCGGGGGACAGGGACGTTGGGCTACACCTTC
>14|TRBJ1-6|.|TRBV5-1|.
CASSLEGVMSPLHF
TGCGCCAGCAGCTTGGAGGGGGTCATGTCACCCCTCCACTTT
>12|TRBJ2-7|.|TRBV29-1|.
CSAKVWGVEQYF
TGCAGCGCCAAAGTGTGGGGGGTCGAGCAGTACTTC
>16|TRBJ2-2|TRBD1|TRBV29-1|.
CSVTRPGQGVTGELFF
TGCAGCGTGACCCGACCGGGACAGGGGGTTACCGGGGAGCTGTTTTTT
>16|TRBJ1-2|TRBD1|TRBV7-9|.
CASSLTLMDRGRGYTF
TGTGCCAGCAGCTTGACCCTCATGGACAGGGGGCGAGGCTACACCTTC
>11|TRBJ1-1|TRBD1|TRBV5-1|.
CASSATGVAFF
TGCGCCAGCAGCGCTACAGGGGTAGCTTTCTTT
>15|TRBJ2-5|TRBD2|TRBV9|few
CASKASGGPFGTQYF
TGTGCCAGCAAGGCTAGCGGGGGACCCTTTGGGACCCAGTACTTC
>16|TRBJ1-2|.|TRBV9|.
CASSVGPRDGNYGYTF
TGTGCCAGCAGCGTAGGCCCCAGGGATGGAAACTATGGCTACACCTTC
>12|TRBJ2-3|.|TRBV2|.
CASTLRGDTQYF
TGTGCCAGCACCTTACGGGGGGATACGCAGTATTTT
>13|TRBJ2-5|.|TRBV27|.
CASSFDGATTQYF
TGTGCCAGCAGTTTTGACGGAGCAACGACCCAGTACTTC
>13|TRBJ1-2|TRBD1|TRBV19|.
CASSLQGGYGYTF
TGTGCCAGTAGTCTCCAGGGGGGCTATGGCTACACCTTC
>14|TRBJ2-7|.|TRBV28|.
CASSFGDTSYEQYF
TGTGCCAGCAGTTTCGGGGACACGTCCTACGAGCAGTACTTC
>13|TRBJ1-1|TRBD1|TRBV6-1|few
CASSEYLQGGAFF
TGTGCCAGCAGTGAATATCTCCAGGGGGGAGCTTTCTTT
>14|TRBJ2-3|.|TRBV4-2|.
CASSQARDTDTQYF
TGTGCCAGCAGCCAAGCCCGGGACACAGATACGCAGTATTTT
>13|TRBJ1-1|.|TRBV10-3|once
CAISEEGDTEAFF
TGTGCCATCAGTGAGGAAGGGGACACTGAAGCTTTCTTT
>14|TRBJ2-2|.|TRBV28|.
CASSQGLGTGELFF
TGTGCCAGCAGTCAGGGGCTTGGCACCGGGGAGCTGTTTTTT